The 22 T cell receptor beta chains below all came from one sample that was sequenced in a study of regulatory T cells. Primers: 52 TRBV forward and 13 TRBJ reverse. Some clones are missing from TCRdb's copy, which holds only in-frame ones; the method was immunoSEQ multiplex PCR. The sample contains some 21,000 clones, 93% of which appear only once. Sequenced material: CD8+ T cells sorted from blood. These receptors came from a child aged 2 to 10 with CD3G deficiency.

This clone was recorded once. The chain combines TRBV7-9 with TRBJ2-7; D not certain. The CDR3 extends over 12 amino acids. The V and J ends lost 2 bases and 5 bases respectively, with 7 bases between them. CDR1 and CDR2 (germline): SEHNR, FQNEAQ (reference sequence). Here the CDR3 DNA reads TGTGCCAGCAGCTTATACAACGACGAGCAGTACTTC. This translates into CASSLYNDEQYF. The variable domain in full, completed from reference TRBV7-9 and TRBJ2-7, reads DTGVSQNPRHKITKRGQNVTFRCDPISEHNRLYWYRQTLGQGPEFLTYFQNEAQLEKSRLLSDRFSAERPKGSFSTLEIQRTEQGDSAMYLCASSLYNDEQYFGPGTRLTVT.

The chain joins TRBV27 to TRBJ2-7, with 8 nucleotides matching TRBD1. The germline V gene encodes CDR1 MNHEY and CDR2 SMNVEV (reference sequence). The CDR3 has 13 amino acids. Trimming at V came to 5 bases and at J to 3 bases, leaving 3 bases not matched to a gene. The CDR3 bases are TGTGCCAGCAGTCCCGGGACAGGCTACGAGCAGTACTTC. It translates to CASSPGTGYEQYF.

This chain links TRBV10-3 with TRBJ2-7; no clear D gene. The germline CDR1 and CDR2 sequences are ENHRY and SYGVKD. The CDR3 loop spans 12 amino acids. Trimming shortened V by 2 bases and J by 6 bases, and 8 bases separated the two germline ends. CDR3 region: CAISEEGREQYF. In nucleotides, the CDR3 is TGTGCCATCAGTGAGGAAGGGCGCGAGCAGTACTTC.

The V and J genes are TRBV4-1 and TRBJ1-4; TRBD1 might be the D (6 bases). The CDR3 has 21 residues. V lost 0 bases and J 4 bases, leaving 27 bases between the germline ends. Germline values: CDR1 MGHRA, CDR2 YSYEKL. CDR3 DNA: TGCGCCAGCAGCCAAGATTCCAGTCGGGACACCCCCAGTAGGTTTAATGAAAAACTGTTTTTT. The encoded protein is CASSQDSSRDTPSRFNEKLFF.

The CDR3 DNA sequence: TGTGCCAGCACGGACCAGACCCAGTACTTC. Its protein product is CASTDQTQYF. This sequence joins TRBV21-1 and TRBJ2-5. TRBV21-1 is reported as a pseudogene. This CDR3 comprises 10 residues.

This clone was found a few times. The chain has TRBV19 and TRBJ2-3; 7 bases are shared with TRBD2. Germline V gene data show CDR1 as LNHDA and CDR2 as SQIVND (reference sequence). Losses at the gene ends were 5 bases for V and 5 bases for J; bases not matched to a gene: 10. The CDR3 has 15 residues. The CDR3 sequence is CASSPYGGSGDTQYF. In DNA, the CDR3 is TGTGCCAGTAGTCCGTATGGCGGGAGTGGAGATACGCAGTATTTT.

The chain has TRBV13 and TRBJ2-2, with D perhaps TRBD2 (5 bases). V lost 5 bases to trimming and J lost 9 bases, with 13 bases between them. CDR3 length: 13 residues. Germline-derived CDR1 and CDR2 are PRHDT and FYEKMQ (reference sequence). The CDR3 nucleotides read TGTGCCAGCAGCCCCTCCTCTAGCAGGGAGCTGTTTTTT. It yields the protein CASSPSSSRELFF.

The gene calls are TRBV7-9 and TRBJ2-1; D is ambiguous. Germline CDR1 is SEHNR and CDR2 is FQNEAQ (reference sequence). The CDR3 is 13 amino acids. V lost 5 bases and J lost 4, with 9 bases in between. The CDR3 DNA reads TGTGCCAGCAGCCTAACAGAGTACAATGAGCAGTTCTTC. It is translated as CASSLTEYNEQFF.

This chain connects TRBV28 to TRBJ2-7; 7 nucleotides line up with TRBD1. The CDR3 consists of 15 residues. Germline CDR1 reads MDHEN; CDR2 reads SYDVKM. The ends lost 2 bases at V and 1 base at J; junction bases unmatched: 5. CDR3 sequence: CASSLVTGPSYEQYF. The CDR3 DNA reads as TGTGCCAGCAGTTTAGTGACAGGGCCTTCCTACGAGCAGTACTTC.

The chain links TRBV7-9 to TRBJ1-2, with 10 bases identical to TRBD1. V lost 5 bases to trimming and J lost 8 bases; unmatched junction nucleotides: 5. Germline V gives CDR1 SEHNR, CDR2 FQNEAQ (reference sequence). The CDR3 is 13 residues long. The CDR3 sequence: CASSTGTGDGYTF. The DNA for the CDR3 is TGTGCCAGCAGCACGGGGACAGGGGACGGCTACACCTTC.

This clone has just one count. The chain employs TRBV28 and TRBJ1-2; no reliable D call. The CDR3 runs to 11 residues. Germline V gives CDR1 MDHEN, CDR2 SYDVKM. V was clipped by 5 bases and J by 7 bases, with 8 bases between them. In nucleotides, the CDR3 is TGTGCCAGCAGTCCAGGTGGTGGCTACACCTTC. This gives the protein CASSPGGGYTF.

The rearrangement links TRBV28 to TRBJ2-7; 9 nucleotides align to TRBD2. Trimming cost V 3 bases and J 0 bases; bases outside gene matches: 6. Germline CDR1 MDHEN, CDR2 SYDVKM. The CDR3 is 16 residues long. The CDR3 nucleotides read TGTGCCAGCAGTTTTGCTAGCGGGACAATCTCCTACGAGCAGTACTTC. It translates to CASSFASGTISYEQYF.

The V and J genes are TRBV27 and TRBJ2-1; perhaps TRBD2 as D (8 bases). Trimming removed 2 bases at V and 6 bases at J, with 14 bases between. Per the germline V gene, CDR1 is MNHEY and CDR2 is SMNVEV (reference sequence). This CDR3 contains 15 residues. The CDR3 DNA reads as TGTGCCAGCAGTTTAGGACTAGCAGGGGGCAATGAGCAGTTCTTC. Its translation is CASSLGLAGGNEQFF.

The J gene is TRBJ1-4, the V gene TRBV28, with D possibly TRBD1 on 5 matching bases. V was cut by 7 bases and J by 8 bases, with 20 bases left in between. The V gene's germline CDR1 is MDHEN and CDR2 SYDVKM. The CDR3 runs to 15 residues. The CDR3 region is CASTFAGTLREKLFF. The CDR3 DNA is TGTGCCAGCACCTTCGCTGGGACTCTAAGGGAAAAACTGTTTTTT.

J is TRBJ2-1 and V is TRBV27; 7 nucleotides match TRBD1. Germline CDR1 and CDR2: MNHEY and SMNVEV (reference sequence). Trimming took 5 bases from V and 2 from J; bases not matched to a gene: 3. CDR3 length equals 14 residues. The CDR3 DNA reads TGTGCCAGCAGTCCAGGGGGTACCTACAATGAGCAGTTCTTC. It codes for CASSPGGTYNEQFF.

CDR3 DNA sequence: TGTGCCAGCGGACGTCTCCACACTGAAGCTTTCTTT. It translates to CASGRLHTEAFF. This chain links TRBV6-1 with TRBJ1-1; D gene unclear. The CDR3 is made up of 12 amino acids. The V gene's germline CDR1 is MNHNS and CDR2 SASEGT. Trimming shortened V by 8 bases and J by 3 bases, and 10 bases separated the two germline ends.

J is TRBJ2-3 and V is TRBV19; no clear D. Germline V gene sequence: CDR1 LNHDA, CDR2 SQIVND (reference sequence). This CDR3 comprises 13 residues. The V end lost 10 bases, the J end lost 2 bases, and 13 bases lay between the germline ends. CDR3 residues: CATSRRPTDTQYF. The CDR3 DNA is TGTGCCACCTCGAGAAGACCCACAGATACGCAGTATTTT.

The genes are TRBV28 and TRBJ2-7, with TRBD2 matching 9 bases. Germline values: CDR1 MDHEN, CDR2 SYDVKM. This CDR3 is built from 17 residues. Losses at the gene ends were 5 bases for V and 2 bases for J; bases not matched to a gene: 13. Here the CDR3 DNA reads TGTGCCAGCAGTCTGGTCCCTTTAGCGGGAGCGGCCTACGAGCAGTACTTC. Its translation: CASSLVPLAGAAYEQYF.

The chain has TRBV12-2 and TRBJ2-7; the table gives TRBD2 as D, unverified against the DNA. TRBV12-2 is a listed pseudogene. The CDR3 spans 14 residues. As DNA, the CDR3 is TGTGCAAGTCGCTCCCTTACGGGAGTAGGAGAGCAGTACTTC. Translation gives CASRSLTGVGEQYF.

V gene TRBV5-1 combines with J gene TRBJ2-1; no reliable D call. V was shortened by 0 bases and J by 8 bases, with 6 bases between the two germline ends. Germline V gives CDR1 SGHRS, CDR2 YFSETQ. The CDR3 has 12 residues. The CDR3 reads CASSLVGDEQFF. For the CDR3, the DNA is TGCGCCAGCAGCTTGGTGGGCGATGAGCAGTTCTTC.

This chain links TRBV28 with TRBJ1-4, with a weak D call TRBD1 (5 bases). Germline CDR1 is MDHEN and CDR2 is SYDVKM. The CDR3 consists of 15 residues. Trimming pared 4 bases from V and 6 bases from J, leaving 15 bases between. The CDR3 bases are TGTGCCAGCAGTTCACAGGAACGACCAGATGAAAAACTGTTTTTT. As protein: CASSSQERPDEKLFF.

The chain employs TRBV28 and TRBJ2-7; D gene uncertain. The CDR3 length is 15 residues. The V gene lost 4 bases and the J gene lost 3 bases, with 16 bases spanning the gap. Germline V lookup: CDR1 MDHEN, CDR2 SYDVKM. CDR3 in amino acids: CASSSLTPGDYEQYF. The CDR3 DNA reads TGTGCCAGCAGTTCCTTAACTCCTGGGGACTACGAGCAGTACTTC. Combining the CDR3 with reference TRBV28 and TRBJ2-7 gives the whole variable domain DVKVTQSSRYLVKRTGEKVFLECVQDMDHENMFWYRQDPGLGLRLIYFSYDVKMKEKGDIPEGYSVSREKKERFSLILESASTNQTSMYLCASSSLTPGDYEQYFGPGTRLTVT.